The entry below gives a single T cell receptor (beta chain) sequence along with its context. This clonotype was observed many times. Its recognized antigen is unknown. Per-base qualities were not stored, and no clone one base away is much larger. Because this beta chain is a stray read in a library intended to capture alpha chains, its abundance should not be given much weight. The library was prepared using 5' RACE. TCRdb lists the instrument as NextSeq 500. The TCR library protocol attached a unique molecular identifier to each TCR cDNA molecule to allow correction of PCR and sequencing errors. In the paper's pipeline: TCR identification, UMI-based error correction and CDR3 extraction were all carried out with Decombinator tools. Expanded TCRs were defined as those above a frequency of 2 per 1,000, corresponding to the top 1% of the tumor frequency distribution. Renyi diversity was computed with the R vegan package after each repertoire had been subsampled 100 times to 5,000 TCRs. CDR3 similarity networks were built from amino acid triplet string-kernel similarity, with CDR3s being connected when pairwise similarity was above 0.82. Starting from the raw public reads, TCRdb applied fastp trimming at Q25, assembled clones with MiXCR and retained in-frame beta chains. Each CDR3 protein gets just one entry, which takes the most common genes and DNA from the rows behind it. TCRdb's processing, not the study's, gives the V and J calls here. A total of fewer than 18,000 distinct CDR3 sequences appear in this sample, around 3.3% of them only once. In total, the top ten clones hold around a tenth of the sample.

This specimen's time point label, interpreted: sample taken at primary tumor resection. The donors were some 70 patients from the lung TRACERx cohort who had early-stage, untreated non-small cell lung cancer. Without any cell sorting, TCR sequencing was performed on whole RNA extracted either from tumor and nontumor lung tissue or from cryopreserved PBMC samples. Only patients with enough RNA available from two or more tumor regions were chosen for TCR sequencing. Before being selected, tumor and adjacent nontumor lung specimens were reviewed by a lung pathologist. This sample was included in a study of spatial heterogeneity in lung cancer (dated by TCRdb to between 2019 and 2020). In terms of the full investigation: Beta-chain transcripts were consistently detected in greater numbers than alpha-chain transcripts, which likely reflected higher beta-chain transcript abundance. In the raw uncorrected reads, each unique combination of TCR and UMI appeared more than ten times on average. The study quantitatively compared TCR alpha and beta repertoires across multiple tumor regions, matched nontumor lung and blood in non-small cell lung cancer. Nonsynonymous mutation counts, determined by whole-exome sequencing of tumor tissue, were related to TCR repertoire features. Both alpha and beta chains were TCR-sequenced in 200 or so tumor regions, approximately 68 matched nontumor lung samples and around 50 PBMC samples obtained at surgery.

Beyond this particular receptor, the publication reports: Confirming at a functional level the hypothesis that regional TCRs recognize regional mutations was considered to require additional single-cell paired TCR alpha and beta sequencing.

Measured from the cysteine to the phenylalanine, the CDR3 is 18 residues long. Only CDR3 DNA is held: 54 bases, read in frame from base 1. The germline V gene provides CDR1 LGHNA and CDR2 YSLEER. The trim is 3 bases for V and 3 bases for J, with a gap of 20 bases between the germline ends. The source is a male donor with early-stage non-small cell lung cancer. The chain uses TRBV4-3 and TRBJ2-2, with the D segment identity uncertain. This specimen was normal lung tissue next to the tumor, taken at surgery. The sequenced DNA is TGCGCCAGCAGCCATGAAATCCCCAGGAATTCGTACACCGGGGAGCTGTTTTTT. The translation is CASSHEIPRNSYTGELFF.